Listed here are 3 T cell receptor beta chains from one sample, sequenced in a study of blood T cells in healthy people across ages (dated by TCRdb to between 2015 and 2017). The receptor library was made with 5' RACE. TCRdb lists the instrument as Illumina HiSeq 2500. A second 7 to 11 cycle PCR used a sample-barcoded 5' primer and a J-beta primer mix. TCRdb trimmed the raw reads at Q25, called clones with MiXCR and kept productive beta chains. Each entry merges the rows of one CDR3 protein and shows their most common DNA and genes. This sample is represented by about 1.8 million distinct CDR3 sequences; approximately 50% of them were singletons. Jointly, the top ten make up approximately 2.1% of the sample. Sequencing used blood. Every receptor here comes from a middle-aged woman in good health.

The V and J genes are TRBV11-1 and TRBJ2-1; 9 nucleotides match TRBD1. V trimming: 4 bases; J trimming: 8 bases; junction bases outside the gene matches: 12. The germline V gene has CDR1 SGHAT and CDR2 FQDESV (reference sequence). There are 16 residues in the CDR3. The CDR3 region is CASSSSGTGIFYEQFF. CDR3 sequence (DNA): TGTGCCAGCAGCTCTTCCGGGACAGGGATATTCTATGAGCAGTTCTTC.

This clonotype was seen a single time. J is TRBJ2-1 and V is TRBV29-1; D may be TRBD1 (6 bases). Germline V lookup: CDR1 SQVTM, CDR2 ANQGSEA. The CDR3 runs to 20 residues. Trimming removed 6 bases from V and 8 bases from J, with 38 bases in between. CDR3 DNA: TGCAGCGTCGCACCATTCTACGTCGACAGGCCTATCCCTGGGGGCGATGAGCAGTTCTTC. Its translation: CSVAPFYVDRPIPGGDEQFF.

This clonotype was seen a single time. The gene calls are TRBV4-3 and TRBJ1-4; D unresolved. The CDR3 extends over 15 amino acids. Germline V gene sequence: CDR1 LGHNA, CDR2 YSLEER. The V end lost 0 bases, the J end lost 5 bases, and 10 bases lay between the germline ends. The chain's CDR3 is CASSQDFPLNEKLFF. The CDR3 coding sequence is TGCGCCAGCAGCCAAGATTTCCCGTTAAATGAAAAACTGTTTTTT.